The 25 T cell receptor beta chains reported below all come from one sample, sequenced in a study of blood T cell repertoires in COVID-19. Libraries were prepared by immunoSEQ multiplex PCR; TCRdb keeps only in-frame clonotypes and omits some of them. The sample has around 190,000 clones, approximately 73% seen once. Sequenced: PBMCs or T cells enriched from blood (not recorded which). The receptor set was obtained from a woman aged 50 to 65 with acute COVID-19.

V and J are TRBV10-3 and TRBJ1-2; 10 bases are a match to TRBD1. V dropped 6 bases and J dropped 3; count of bases not matched to a gene: 7. Germline V CDR1 and CDR2: ENHRY, SYGVKD. The CDR3 consists of 15 residues. The CDR3 coding sequence is TGTGCCATCAGGATCGGGACAGGGGTTGACTATGGCTACACCTTC. It specifies CAIRIGTGVDYGYTF.

This chain links TRBV3-1 (or the pseudogene TRBV3-2) with TRBJ2-7; D possibly corresponds to TRBD1 (6 bases). Per the germline V gene, CDR1 is LGHDT and CDR2 is YNNKEL (reference sequence). V lost 3 bases to trimming and J lost 1 base, with 13 bases between them. CDR3 size: 15 residues. CDR3 in amino acids: CASSQEPGQSYEQYV. The DNA of the CDR3 is TGTGCCAGCAGCCAGGAACCAGGACAGTCCTACGAGCAGTACGTC.

This chain connects TRBV12-3 or TRBV12-4 to TRBJ2-1, with unresolved D. This CDR3 region has 13 residues. V gave up 5 bases and J gave up 6 bases, with 11 bases separating them. DNA for the CDR3: TGTGCCAGCAGTATTGTTATCCCCAATGAGCAGTTCTTC. Residues: CASSIVIPNEQFF.

The J gene is TRBJ1-5, the V gene TRBV2; tentatively, D is TRBD1 (5 bases). V was trimmed by 4 bases and J by 2 bases, leaving 9 bases between them. Looked up from germline, CDR1 is SNHLY and CDR2 is FYNNEI. The CDR3 totals 14 residues. The CDR3 sequence is CASSGVGGNQPQHF. The CDR3 DNA follows: TGTGCCAGCAGTGGTGTAGGGGGCAATCAGCCCCAGCATTTT.

This clone was found once. This CDR3 reads CAISESGNNEQFF. The CDR3, as DNA: TGTGCCATCAGTGAGTCCGGGAATAATGAGCAGTTCTTC. The chain has TRBV10-3 and TRBJ2-1, with D possibly TRBD2 on 5 matching bases. CDR1 is ENHRY, CDR2 SYGVKD, per germline. This CDR3 spans 13 amino acids. Trimming took off 0 bases at V and 7 bases at J, with 7 bases between the two ends.

The J gene is TRBJ2-7, the V gene TRBV10-3, with 8 nucleotides matching TRBD2. With 7 bases clipped from V and 6 bases from J, the junction kept 8 bases outside the gene matches. This CDR3 comprises 13 residues. CDR1 ENHRY and CDR2 SYGVKD come from the germline V gene. The CDR3 sequence is CAIKDGGAGEQYV. The CDR3 DNA follows: TGTGCCATCAAGGACGGGGGGGCGGGCGAGCAGTACGTC.

This clone was counted a few times. V gene TRBV6-2 or TRBV6-3 combines with J gene TRBJ1-1, with 7 bases that match TRBD1. Per germline, CDR1 MNHEY and CDR2 SVGEGT. The CDR3 spans 12 residues. V shed 0 bases, J shed 8 bases, and the junction held 0 bases outside the gene matches. The CDR3: CASSYSTGEAFF. DNA for the CDR3: TGTGCCAGCAGTTACTCGACAGGGGAAGCTTTCTTT.

This sequence joins TRBV3-1 (or the pseudogene TRBV3-2) and TRBJ1-6; D not resolved. The germline gives CDR1 LGHDT, CDR2 YNNKEL (reference sequence). Trimming shortened V by 6 bases and J by 8 bases, and 14 bases separated the two germline ends. This CDR3 comprises 14 residues. For the CDR3, the DNA is TGTGCCAGCAGGGTTGGCAGGATAGATTCACCCCTCCACTTT. Translating gives CASRVGRIDSPLHF.

The chain employs TRBV6-4 and TRBJ1-2, with 8 bases matching TRBD1. The CDR3 is 13 residues long. Germline lookup yields CDR1 MRHNA and CDR2 SNTAGT. V trimming: 4 bases; J trimming: 6 bases; junction bases outside the gene matches: 4. The CDR3 here is CASSVGTGHGYTF. The DNA of the CDR3 is TGTGCCAGCAGTGTTGGGACAGGTCATGGCTACACCTTC.

This chain uses TRBV18 with TRBJ1-1, with D hard to call. The germline V gene encodes CDR1 KGHSH and CDR2 LQKENI. This CDR3 region has 18 residues. Trimming removed 2 bases from V and 1 base from J, with 20 bases in between. In nucleotides, the CDR3 is TGTGCCAGCTCACCAGCGATTTCCTCGGGATCCTCGAACACTGAAGCTTTCTTT. Protein product: CASSPAISSGSSNTEAFF.

The chain joins TRBV18 to TRBJ1-6; D gene ambiguous. CDR1 KGHSH and CDR2 LQKENI come from the germline V gene. Between the trimmed V and J ends, which lost 1 base and 13 bases, there was a span of 11 bases. CDR3 length: 13 amino acids. The CDR3 DNA sequence: TGTGCCAGCTCACCACAGGGCCGGGAGCCCCTCCACTTT. Its protein is CASSPQGREPLHF.

The chain carries TRBV5-1 and TRBJ1-1, with 9 bases aligning to TRBD1. The J segment lost 5 bases and the V segment lost 4 bases, leaving 9 bases of the junction unmatched. The germline CDR1 and CDR2 sequences are SGHRS and YFSETQ. There are 15 residues in the CDR3. The CDR3 nucleotides read TGCGCCAGCAGCCCTAGGACAGGGGCAGGTACTGAAGCTTTCTTT. Protein sequence: CASSPRTGAGTEAFF. The full variable domain, in which reference TRBV5-1 and TRBJ1-1 provide the parts outside the CDR3, is KAGVTQTPRYLIKTRGQQVTLSCSPISGHRSVSWYQQTPGQGLQFLFEYFSETQRNKGNFPGRFSGRQFSNSRSEMNVSTLELGDSALYLCASSPRTGAGTEAFFGQGTRLTVV.

This clone was counted a few times. V and J are TRBV5-6 and TRBJ1-1, with a weak D call TRBD1 (6 bases). CDR1 is SGHDT, CDR2 YYEEEE, per germline. V lost 2 bases and J lost 1, with 18 bases in between. This CDR3 is built from 17 residues. This CDR3 is CASSFEQGRLGNTEAFF. In DNA, the CDR3 is TGTGCCAGCAGCTTCGAACAGGGCAGACTGGGGAACACTGAAGCTTTCTTT.

In its sample, this clone was seen a few times. The chain recombines TRBV29-1 with TRBJ2-5; TRBD2 agrees at 9 bases. V lost 5 bases to trimming and J lost 4 bases; unmatched junction nucleotides: 17. This CDR3 contains 17 residues. The germline gives CDR1 SQVTM, CDR2 ANQGSEA. CDR3 in DNA: TGCAGCGTTTTGAGACAGTCGAGCGGGGGGAGAGGAGAGACCCAGTACTTC. Translating it yields CSVLRQSSGGRGETQYF.

This clone has just a few counts. At the DNA level, this CDR3 is encoded by other sequences in the same sample as well. The J gene is TRBJ1-1, the V gene TRBV3-1 (or the pseudogene TRBV3-2); tentative D call: TRBD1 (5 bases). This CDR3 contains 14 residues. Germline CDR1 reads LGHDT; CDR2 reads YNNKEL (reference sequence). V shed 4 bases and J shed 1 base, with 10 bases lying between them. The CDR3 spells CASSPSGQNTEAFF. The CDR3 DNA is TGTGCCAGCAGCCCATCCGGACAGAACACTGAAGCTTTCTTT.

This chain joins TRBV29-1 and TRBJ1-1; D call uncertain. The CDR3 runs to 13 residues. Deletions cut 3 bases from V and 0 bases from J, with 8 bases between. The germline V gene has CDR1 SQVTM and CDR2 ANQGSEA. The CDR3 sequence: CSVDGEMNTEAFF. CDR3 coding DNA: TGCAGCGTTGATGGAGAGATGAACACTGAAGCTTTCTTT.

The chain combines TRBV5-6 with TRBJ2-5; D is perhaps TRBD2 (5 bases). Germline lookup yields CDR1 SGHDT and CDR2 YYEEEE. CDR3 length: 14 amino acids. The V and J ends lost 5 bases and 0 bases respectively, with 11 bases between them. The chain's CDR3 is CASSTRGYQETQYF. In DNA form, the CDR3 reads TGTGCCAGCAGTACCCGGGGTTACCAAGAGACCCAGTACTTC.

The sample holds a few counts of this clone. The chain recombines TRBV5-1 with TRBJ1-1; D call uncertain. Germline lookup yields CDR1 SGHRS and CDR2 YFSETQ. CDR3 length: 15 residues. Trimming removed 4 bases at V and 0 bases at J, with 13 bases between. The CDR3 here is CASSPIDTLNTEAFF. The CDR3 bases are TGCGCCAGCAGCCCAATAGACACTCTGAACACTGAAGCTTTCTTT. Supplemented by reference TRBV5-1 and TRBJ1-1, the full variable domain reads KAGVTQTPRYLIKTRGQQVTLSCSPISGHRSVSWYQQTPGQGLQFLFEYFSETQRNKGNFPGRFSGRQFSNSRSEMNVSTLELGDSALYLCASSPIDTLNTEAFFGQGTRLTVV.

The chain employs TRBV7-9 and TRBJ2-1, with TRBD1 identical over 9 bases. The length of the CDR3 is 14 residues. Unmatched junction bases numbered 6, after V lost 8 bases and J lost 4 bases. The germline gives CDR1 SEHNR, CDR2 FQNEAQ (reference sequence). The CDR3 region has the DNA TGTGCCAGCTGCATCGGGACAGGGTACAATGAGCAGTTCTTC. This gives the protein CASCIGTGYNEQFF.

J is TRBJ1-2 and V is TRBV7-8, with 7 bases aligning to TRBD1. The CDR3 is 13 residues long. CDR1 and CDR2 from the germline V gene are SGHVS and FQNEAQ. With 5 bases clipped from V and 5 bases from J, the junction kept 5 bases outside the gene matches. CDR3 sequence: CASSPGTAYGYTF. As DNA, the CDR3 is TGTGCCAGCAGCCCCGGGACAGCTTATGGCTACACCTTC.

The genes are TRBV4-1 and TRBJ2-3, with D perhaps matching TRBD2 (5 bases). CDR1 MGHRA and CDR2 YSYEKL come from the germline V gene. CDR3 length: 13 amino acids. V lost 4 bases, J lost 5 bases, and 10 bases lay in between. CDR3: CASSRTAGDTQYF. CDR3 DNA: TGCGCCAGCAGCCGTACCGCGGGAGATACGCAGTATTTT.

The chain is built from TRBV6-5 and TRBJ1-4; 9 bases are shared with TRBD1. Germline V lookup: CDR1 MNHEY, CDR2 SVGAGI. The CDR3 extends over 14 amino acids. V lost 8 bases to trimming and J lost 5 bases; unmatched junction nucleotides: 6. CDR3 sequence reads: CASAHGQGNEKLFF. Written as DNA, the CDR3 is TGTGCCAGCGCGCACGGACAGGGGAATGAAAAACTGTTTTTT.

The CDR3 coding sequence is TGTGCCAGCAGTCCAGGGGCCACTGAAGCTTTCTTT. This gives the protein CASSPGATEAFF. This chain joins TRBV6-5 and TRBJ1-1; possibly TRBD1 for D (6 bases). Germline V gives CDR1 MNHEY, CDR2 SVGAGI. V dropped 5 bases and J dropped 4 bases, with 8 bases sitting between them. The CDR3 length is 12 residues.

This chain connects TRBV9 to TRBJ2-2, with TRBD2 as a possible D gene (6 bases). CDR3 length: 16 amino acids. Germline V CDR1 and CDR2: SGDLS, YYNGEE. The germline V and J ends were trimmed by 1 base and 1 base, with 11 bases remaining between them. The CDR3 here is CASSVRGTQNTGELFF. CDR3 in DNA: TGTGCCAGCAGCGTACGCGGGACCCAGAACACCGGGGAGCTGTTTTTT. Looking up the rest from reference TRBV9 and TRBJ2-2 gives the full variable domain: DSGVTQTPKHLITATGQRVTLRCSPRSGDLSVYWYQQSLDQGLQFLIQYYNGEERAKGNILERFSAQQFPDLHSELNLSSLELGDSALYFCASSVRGTQNTGELFFGEGSRLTVL.

This sequence joins TRBV12-3 or TRBV12-4 and TRBJ2-6, with D unclear. V was shortened by 6 bases and J by 0 bases, with 3 bases between the two germline ends. The CDR3 has 13 amino acids. CDR3 amino acids: CASRYSGANVLTF. Here the CDR3 DNA reads TGTGCCAGCAGGTACTCTGGGGCCAACGTCCTGACTTTC.